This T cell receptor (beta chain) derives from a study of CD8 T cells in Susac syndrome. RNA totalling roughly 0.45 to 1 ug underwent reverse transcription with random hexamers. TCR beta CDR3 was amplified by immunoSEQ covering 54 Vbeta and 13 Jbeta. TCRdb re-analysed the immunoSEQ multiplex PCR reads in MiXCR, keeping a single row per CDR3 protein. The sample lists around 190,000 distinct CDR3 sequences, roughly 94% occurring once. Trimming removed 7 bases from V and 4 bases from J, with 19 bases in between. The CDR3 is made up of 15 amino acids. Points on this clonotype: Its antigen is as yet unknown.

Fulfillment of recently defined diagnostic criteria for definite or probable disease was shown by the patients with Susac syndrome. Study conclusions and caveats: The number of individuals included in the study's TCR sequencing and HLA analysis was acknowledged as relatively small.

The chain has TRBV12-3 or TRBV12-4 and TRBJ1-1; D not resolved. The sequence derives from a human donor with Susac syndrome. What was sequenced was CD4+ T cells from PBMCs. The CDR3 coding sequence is TGTGCCAGCACCAACCCTGGAGGAGGAATCACTGAAGCTTTCTTT. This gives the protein CASTNPGGGITEAFF.